The clone carrying this T cell receptor beta chain was observed a handful of times. Its cognate antigen is unknown. The study reverse transcribed the entire isolated RNA, so it sequenced expressed TCRB transcripts. Sequenced by immunoSEQ multiplex PCR; TCRdb stores in-frame clones only, minus some. The sample includes about 270,000 clones, around an eighth seen only once; the top ten take 0.015% to 0.02%. The entry originates in a study of beta chain features in type 1 diabetes. The CDR3 covers 16 residues. Germline CDR1 SQVTM, CDR2 ANQGSEA. The V gene end was trimmed by 0 bases and the J gene end by 6 bases; junction bases not matched to a gene: 9. Study observations and caveats: Within patients, naive, central memory and Treg TCRB repertoires seemed more similar than within healthy donors. Shorter templates might be favored by PCR, equally in patients and controls. Shorter TCRB CDR3s, moderately but significantly so, were found in Type 1 diabetes patients in all four CD4+ subsets. TCRB rearrangement may or may not be influenced by HLA type; here this remained unresolved.

Cell sorting via CD45RO/CCR7/CD25/CD127/CD95/CD27 was performed to obtain CD4+ naive, central memory, regulatory and stem cell-like memory cells. The chain joins TRBV29-1 to TRBJ2-1, with 9 bases matching TRBD1. The clonotype was recovered from a man between 25 and 39 years old with type 1 diabetes. Material: naive CD4+ T cells from blood. The CDR3, as DNA: TGCAGCGTTGAAGATCTTGGGACAGGGATTTTCAATGAGCAGTTCTTC. As protein: CSVEDLGTGIFNEQFF.